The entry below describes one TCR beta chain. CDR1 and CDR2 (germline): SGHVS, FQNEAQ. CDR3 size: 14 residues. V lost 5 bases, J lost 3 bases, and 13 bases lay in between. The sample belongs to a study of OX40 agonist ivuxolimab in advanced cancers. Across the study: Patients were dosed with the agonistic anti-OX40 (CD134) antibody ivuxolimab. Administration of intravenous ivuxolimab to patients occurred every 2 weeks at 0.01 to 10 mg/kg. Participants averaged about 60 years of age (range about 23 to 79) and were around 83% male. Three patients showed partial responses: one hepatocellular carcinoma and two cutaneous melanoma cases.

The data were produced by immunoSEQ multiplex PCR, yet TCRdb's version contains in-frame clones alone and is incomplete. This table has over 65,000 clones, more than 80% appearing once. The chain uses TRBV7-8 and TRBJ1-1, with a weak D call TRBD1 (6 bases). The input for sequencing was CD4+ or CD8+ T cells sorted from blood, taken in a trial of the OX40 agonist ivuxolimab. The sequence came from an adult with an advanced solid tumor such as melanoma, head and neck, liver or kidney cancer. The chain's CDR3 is CASSQGLADTEAFF. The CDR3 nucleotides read TGTGCCAGCAGCCAGGGGCTTGCGGACACTGAAGCTTTCTTT.